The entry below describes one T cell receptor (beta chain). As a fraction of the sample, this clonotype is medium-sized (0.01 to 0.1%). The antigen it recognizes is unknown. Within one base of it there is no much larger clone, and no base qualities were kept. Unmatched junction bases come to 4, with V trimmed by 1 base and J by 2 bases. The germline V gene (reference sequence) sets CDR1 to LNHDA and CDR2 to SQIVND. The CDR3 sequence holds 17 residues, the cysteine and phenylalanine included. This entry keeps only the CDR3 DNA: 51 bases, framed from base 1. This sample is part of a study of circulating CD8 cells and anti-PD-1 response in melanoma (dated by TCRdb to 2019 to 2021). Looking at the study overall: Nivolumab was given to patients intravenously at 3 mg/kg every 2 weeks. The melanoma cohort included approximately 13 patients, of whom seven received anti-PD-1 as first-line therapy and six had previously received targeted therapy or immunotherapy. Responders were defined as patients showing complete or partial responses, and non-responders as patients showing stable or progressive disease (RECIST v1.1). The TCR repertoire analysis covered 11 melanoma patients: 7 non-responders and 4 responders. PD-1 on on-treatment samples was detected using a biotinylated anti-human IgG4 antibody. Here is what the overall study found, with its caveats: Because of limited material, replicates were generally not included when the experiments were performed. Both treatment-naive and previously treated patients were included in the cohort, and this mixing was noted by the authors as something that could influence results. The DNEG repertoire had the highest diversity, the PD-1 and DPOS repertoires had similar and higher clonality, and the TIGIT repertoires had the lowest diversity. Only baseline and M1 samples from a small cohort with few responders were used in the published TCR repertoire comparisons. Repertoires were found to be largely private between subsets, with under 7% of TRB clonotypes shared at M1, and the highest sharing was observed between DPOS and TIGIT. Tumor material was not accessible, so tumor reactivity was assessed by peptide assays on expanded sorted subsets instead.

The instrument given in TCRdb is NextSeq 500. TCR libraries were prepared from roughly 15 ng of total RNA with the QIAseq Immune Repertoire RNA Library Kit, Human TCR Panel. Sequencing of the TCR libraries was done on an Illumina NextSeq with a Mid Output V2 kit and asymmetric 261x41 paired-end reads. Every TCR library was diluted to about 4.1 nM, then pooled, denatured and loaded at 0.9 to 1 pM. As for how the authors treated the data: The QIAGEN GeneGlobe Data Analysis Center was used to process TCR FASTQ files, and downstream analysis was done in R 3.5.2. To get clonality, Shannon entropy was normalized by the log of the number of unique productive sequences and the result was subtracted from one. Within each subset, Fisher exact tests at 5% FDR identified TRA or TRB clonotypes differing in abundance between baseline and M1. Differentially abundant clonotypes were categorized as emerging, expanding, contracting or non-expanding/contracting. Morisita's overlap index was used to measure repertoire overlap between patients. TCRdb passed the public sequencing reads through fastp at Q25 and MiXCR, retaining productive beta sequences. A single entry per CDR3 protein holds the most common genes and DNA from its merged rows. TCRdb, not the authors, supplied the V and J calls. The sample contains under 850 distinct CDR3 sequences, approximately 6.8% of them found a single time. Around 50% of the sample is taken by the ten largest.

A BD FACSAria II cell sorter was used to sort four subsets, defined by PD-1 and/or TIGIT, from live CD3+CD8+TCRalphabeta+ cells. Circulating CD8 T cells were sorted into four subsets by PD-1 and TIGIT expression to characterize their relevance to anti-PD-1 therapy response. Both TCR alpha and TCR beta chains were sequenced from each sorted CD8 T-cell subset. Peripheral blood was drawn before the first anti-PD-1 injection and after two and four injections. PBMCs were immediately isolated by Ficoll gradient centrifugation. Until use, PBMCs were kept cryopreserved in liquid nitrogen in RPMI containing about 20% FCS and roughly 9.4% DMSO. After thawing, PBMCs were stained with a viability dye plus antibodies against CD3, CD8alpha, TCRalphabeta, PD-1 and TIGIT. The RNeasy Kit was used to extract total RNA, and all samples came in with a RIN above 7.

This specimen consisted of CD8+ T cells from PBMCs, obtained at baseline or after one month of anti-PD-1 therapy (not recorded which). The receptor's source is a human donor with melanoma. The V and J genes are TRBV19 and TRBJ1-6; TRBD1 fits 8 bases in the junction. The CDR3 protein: CASSIVGDRPYNSPLHF. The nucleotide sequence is TGTGCCAGTAGTATAGTGGGGGACAGGCCCTATAATTCACCCCTCCACTTT. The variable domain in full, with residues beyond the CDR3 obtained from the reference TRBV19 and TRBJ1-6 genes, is DGGITQSPKYLFRKEGQNVTLSCEQNLNHDAMYWYRQDPGQGLRLIYYSQIVNDFQKGDIAEGYSVSREKKESFPLTVTSAQKNPTAFYLCASSIVGDRPYNSPLHFGNGTRLTVT.